These 3 T cell receptor beta chains share one sample of origin, sequenced in a study of cytomegalovirus exposure and HLA in healthy donors. Primers: 60 Vbeta forward and 13 Jbeta reverse. The method was immunoSEQ multiplex PCR; TCRdb's version includes in-frame clones alone and lacks a portion of them. The sample has 100,000 to 120,000 clones, over 75% seen once. Sequencing was done on a sample of PBMCs. These receptors were taken from a woman in her late teens or twenties in good health and CMV-seronegative.

The chain joins TRBV5-1 to TRBJ2-5, with TRBD1 as a possible D gene (5 bases). This CDR3 has 15 amino acids. The V end was cut by 7 bases, the J end by 4 bases, with 20 bases between. The V gene's germline CDR1 is SGHRS and CDR2 YFSETQ. The CDR3 spells CASRNPEQAVETQYF. Here the CDR3 DNA reads TGCGCCAGCCGAAACCCCGAACAGGCGGTAGAGACCCAGTACTTC.

This chain uses TRBV15 with TRBJ2-1, with unresolved D. CDR1 is LNHNV and CDR2 is YYDKDF in the germline V gene (reference sequence). V gave up 0 bases and J gave up 0 bases, with 6 bases separating them. This CDR3 is built from 15 residues. The CDR3 here is CATSRELPSYNEQFF. The CDR3 bases are TGTGCCACCAGCAGAGAACTACCCTCCTACAATGAGCAGTTCTTC.

The genes are TRBV29-1 and TRBJ1-1, with D unclear. The CDR3 has 12 residues. Germline V gives CDR1 SQVTM, CDR2 ANQGSEA. Trimming removed 6 bases at V and 3 bases at J, with 11 bases between. In nucleotides, the CDR3 is TGCAGCGTGGAGGCCGGAGACACTGAAGCTTTCTTT. Amino acid sequence: CSVEAGDTEAFF. Combining the CDR3 with reference TRBV29-1 and TRBJ1-1 gives the whole variable domain SAVISQKPSRDICQRGTSLTIQCQVDSQVTMMFWYRQQPGQSLTLIATANQGSEATYESGFVIDKFPISRPNLTFSTLTVSNMSPEDSSIYLCSVEAGDTEAFFGQGTRLTVV.